These 3 T cell receptor beta chains share one sample of origin, sequenced in a study of blood T cell repertoires in COVID-19. Assay: immunoSEQ multiplex PCR; the TCRdb copy retains only in-frame clones and omits some. The data contain roughly 220,000 clones, 84% of them singletons. Sequenced input: PBMCs or T cells enriched from blood (not recorded which). All receptors come from a middle-aged woman who had recovered from COVID-19.

V gene TRBV24-1 combines with J gene TRBJ2-1; 8 positions agree with TRBD2. V gave up 9 bases and J gave up 7 bases; unmatched junction bases: 13. The CDR3 covers 15 residues. The V gene's germline CDR1 is KGHDR and CDR2 SFDVKD. The CDR3 here is CATRGPLAAINEQFF. The CDR3, as DNA: TGTGCCACCCGAGGGCCACTAGCGGCAATTAATGAGCAGTTCTTC.

The V call is TRBV7-9, the J call TRBJ2-5; 8 bases agree with TRBD2. J was trimmed by 5 bases and V by 6 bases; bases with no gene match: 8. CDR1 is SEHNR and CDR2 is FQNEAQ in the germline V gene (reference sequence). The CDR3 spans 14 residues. The CDR3 sequence is CASSGTRGAETQYF. In DNA, the CDR3 is TGTGCCAGCAGTGGGACTAGAGGTGCGGAGACCCAGTACTTC.

The genes are TRBV19 and TRBJ1-5; TRBD1 is a possible D gene (6 bases). Trimming cost V 2 bases and J 3 bases, with 20 bases left between them. CDR1 and CDR2 (germline): LNHDA, SQIVND (reference sequence). CDR3 length: 18 amino acids. Written as DNA, the CDR3 is TGTGCCAGTAGTATAAAAGGGGGGGCCCAGGGGTCCAATCAGCCCCAGCATTTT. It codes for CASSIKGGAQGSNQPQHF.